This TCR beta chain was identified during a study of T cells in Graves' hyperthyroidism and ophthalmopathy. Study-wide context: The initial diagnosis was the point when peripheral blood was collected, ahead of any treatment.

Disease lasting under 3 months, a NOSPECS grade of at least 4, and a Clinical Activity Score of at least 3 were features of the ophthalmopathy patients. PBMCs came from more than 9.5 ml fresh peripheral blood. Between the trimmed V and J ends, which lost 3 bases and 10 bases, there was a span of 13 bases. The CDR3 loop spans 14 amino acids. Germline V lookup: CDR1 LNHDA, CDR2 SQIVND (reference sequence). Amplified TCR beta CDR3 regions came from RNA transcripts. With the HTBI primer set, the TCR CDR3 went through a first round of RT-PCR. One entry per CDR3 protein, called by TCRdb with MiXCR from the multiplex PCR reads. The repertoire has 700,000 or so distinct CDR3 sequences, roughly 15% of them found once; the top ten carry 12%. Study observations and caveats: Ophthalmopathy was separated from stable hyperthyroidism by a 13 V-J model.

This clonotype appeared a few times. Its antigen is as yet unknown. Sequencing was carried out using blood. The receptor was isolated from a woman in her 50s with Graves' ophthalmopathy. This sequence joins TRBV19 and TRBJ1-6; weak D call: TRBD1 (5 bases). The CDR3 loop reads CASSIRDSQSPLHF. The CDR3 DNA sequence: TGTGCCAGTAGTATTCGGGACTCTCAGTCACCCCTCCACTTT.